The entry below describes one TCR beta chain. Its antigen is currently unknown. Multiple sclerosis controls were treatment-naive patients with stable or active relapsing-remitting disease. This entry is derived from a study of CD8 T cells in Susac syndrome. Study findings and constraints: Acknowledgment was made by the study that its TCR sequencing and HLA analysis involved a relatively small number of individuals.

Per the germline V gene, CDR1 is LGHNA and CDR2 is YSLEER. CDR3 length: 15 amino acids. With 0 bases removed from V and 10 bases from J, the gap between germline ends came to 13 bases. With random hexamers, 0.5 to 1 ug RNA was reverse transcribed. Coverage of TCR beta CDR3 amplification by immunoSEQ multiplex PCR extended to 54 Vbeta and 13 Jbeta. TCRdb called the immunoSEQ multiplex PCR reads again in MiXCR, with one record for every CDR3 protein. The table has 40,000 to 60,000 distinct CDR3 sequences, 93% seen once. Specimen: CD8+ T cells from PBMCs. This sequence was found in a human donor with multiple sclerosis. This sequence joins TRBV4-3 and TRBJ1-6; TRBD1 is a possible D gene (5 bases). The CDR3 loop is CASSQEWGGRSPLHF. The CDR3 region has the DNA TGCGCCAGCAGCCAAGAATGGGGGGGACGATCACCCCTCCACTTT.